The 3 T cell receptor beta chains presented below share a single source sample, sequenced in a study of shared clonotypes between healthy human individuals. The data were produced by immunoSEQ multiplex PCR, yet TCRdb's version contains in-frame clones alone and is incomplete. Found here are under 300,000 clones, 50% to 75% of them singletons; the top ten hold around 10%. Sequenced input: memory CD4+ T cells sorted from blood. Subset in this sample: CD45RA-negative fraction. These receptors all stem from a man aged 25 to 40 in good health.

V gene TRBV9 combines with J gene TRBJ2-7; no clear D gene. Germline V gene lookup returns CDR1 SGDLS and CDR2 YYNGEE. CDR3 length: 15 residues. Trimming stripped 0 bases from V and 4 bases from J, with 14 bases between. The DNA for the CDR3 is TGTGCCAGCAGCGTAGAATCGACATCCATTTACGAGCAGTACTTC. Translation: CASSVESTSIYEQYF.

The V gene is TRBV5-1, the J gene TRBJ2-1; 7 bases match TRBD1. The CDR3 runs 13 residues. In germline, CDR1 is SGHRS, CDR2 YFSETQ. J gave up 9 bases and V 3 bases, and 6 bases lay outside the gene matches. The CDR3 nucleotides are TGCGCCAGCAGCTCAGGGACAGCCGGTGAGCAGTTCTTC. Amino acid sequence: CASSSGTAGEQFF. Based on the CDR3 plus reference TRBV5-1 and TRBJ2-1, the full variable domain is KAGVTQTPRYLIKTRGQQVTLSCSPISGHRSVSWYQQTPGQGLQFLFEYFSETQRNKGNFPGRFSGRQFSNSRSEMNVSTLELGDSALYLCASSSGTAGEQFFGPGTRLTVL.

The chain links TRBV6-1 to TRBJ2-5, with D possibly being TRBD2 (6 bases). This CDR3 has 14 residues. CDR1 and CDR2 (germline): MNHNS, SASEGT. V was clipped by 5 bases and J by 5 bases, with 15 bases between them. The CDR3 here is CASSKVAAGETQYF. In DNA form, the CDR3 reads TGTGCCAGCAGTAAGGTAGCGGCAGGGGAGACCCAGTACTTC.